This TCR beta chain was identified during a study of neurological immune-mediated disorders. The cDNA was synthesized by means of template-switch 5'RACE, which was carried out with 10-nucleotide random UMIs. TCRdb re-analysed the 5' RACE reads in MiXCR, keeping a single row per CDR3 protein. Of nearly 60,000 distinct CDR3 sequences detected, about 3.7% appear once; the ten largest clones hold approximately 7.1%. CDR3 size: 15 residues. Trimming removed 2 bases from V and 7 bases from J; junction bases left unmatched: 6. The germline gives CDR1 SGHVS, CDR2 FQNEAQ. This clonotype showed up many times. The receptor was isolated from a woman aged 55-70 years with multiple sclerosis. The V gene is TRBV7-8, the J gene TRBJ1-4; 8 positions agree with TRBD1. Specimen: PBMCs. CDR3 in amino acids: CASSLLDRGGEKLFF. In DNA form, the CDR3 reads TGTGCCAGCAGCTTACTCGACAGGGGTGGTGAAAAACTGTTTTTT.